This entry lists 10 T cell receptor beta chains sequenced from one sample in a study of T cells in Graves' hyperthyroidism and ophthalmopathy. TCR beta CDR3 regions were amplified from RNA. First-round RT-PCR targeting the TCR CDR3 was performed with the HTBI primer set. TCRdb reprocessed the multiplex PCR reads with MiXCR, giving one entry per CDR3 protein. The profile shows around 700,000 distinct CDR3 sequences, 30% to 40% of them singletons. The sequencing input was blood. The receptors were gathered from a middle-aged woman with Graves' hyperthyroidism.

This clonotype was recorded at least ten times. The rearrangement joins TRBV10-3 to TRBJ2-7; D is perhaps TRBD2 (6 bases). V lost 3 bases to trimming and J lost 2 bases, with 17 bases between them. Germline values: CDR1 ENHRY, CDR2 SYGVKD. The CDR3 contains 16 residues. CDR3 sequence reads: CAISDGAGLPPYEQYF. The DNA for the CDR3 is TGTGCCATCAGTGATGGCGCGGGGTTACCCCCCTACGAGCAGTACTTC.

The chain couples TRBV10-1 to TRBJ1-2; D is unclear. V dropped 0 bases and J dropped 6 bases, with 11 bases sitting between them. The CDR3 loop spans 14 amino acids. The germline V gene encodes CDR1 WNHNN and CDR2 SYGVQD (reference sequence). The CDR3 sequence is CASSESLSINGYTF. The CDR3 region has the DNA TGCGCCAGCAGTGAGTCGTTAAGCATCAATGGCTACACCTTC.

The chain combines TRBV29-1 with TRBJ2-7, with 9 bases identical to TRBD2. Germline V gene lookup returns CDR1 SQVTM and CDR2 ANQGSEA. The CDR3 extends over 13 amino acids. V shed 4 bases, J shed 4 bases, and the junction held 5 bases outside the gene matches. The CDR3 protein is CSVGATSGYEQYF. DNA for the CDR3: TGCAGCGTTGGAGCGACTAGCGGTTACGAGCAGTACTTC.

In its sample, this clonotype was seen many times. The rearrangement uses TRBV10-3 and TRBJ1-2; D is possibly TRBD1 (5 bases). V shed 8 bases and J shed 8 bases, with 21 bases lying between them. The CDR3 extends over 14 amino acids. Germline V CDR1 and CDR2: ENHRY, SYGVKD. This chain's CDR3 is CAIRGVASGDGYTF. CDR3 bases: TGTGCCATCCGGGGGGTCGCGTCTGGTGACGGCTACACCTTC.

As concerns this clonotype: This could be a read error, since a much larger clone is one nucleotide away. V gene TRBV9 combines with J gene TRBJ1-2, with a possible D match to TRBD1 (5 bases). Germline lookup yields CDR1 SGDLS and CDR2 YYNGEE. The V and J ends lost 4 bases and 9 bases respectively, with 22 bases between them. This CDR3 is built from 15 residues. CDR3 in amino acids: CASSFQVRGEDSYTF. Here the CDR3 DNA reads TGTGCCAGCAGCTTCCAGGTCCGGGGGGAGGATAGCTACACCTTC.

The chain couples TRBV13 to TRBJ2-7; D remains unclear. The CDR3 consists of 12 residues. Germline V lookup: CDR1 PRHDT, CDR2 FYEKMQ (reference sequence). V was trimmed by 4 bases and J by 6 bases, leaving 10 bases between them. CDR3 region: CASSSRLTEQYF. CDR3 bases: TGTGCCAGCAGCTCCAGGTTAACCGAGCAGTACTTC. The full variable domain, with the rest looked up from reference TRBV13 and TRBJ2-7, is AAGVIQSPRHLIKEKRETATLKCYPIPRHDTVYWYQQGPGQDPQFLISFYEKMQSDKGSIPDRFSAQQFSDYHSELNMSSLELGDSALYFCASSSRLTEQYFGPGTRLTVT.

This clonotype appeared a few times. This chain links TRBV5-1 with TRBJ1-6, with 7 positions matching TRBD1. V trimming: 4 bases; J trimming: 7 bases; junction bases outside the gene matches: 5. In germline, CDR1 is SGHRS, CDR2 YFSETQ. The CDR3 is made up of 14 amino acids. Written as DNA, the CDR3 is TGCGCCAGCAGCACAACAGGGGCCAATTCACCCCTCCACTTT. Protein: CASSTTGANSPLHF.

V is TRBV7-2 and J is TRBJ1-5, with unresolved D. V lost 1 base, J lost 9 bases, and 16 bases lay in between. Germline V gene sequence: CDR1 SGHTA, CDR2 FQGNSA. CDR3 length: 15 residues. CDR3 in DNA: TGTGCCAGCAGCTTAGGGTTTGAGGGCGAAGGGCCCCAGCATTTT. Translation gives CASSLGFEGEGPQHF.

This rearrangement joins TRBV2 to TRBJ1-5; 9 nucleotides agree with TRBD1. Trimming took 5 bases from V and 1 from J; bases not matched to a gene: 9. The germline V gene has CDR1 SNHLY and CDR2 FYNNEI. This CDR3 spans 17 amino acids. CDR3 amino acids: CASSRQGELRSNQPQHF. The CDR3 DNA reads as TGTGCCAGCAGTCGACAGGGGGAACTCCGGAGCAATCAGCCCCAGCATTTT.

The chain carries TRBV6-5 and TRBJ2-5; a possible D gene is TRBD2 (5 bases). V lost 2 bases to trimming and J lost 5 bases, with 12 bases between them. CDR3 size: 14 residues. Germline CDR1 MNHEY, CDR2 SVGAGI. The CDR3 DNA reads TGTGCCAGCAGTTACGGAGAGGGTGTTGAGACCCAGTACTTC. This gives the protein CASSYGEGVETQYF.